This TCR beta chain was identified during a study of blood T cell repertoires in COVID-19. On the study more broadly: Samples representing acute and convalescent COVID-19 were sourced from the United States, Italy and Spain.

Germline V lookup: CDR1 DFQATT, CDR2 SNEGSKA (reference sequence). The CDR3 totals 10 residues. As originally analysed: Amplification of reference gene primers provided the estimated nucleated cell counts. Here immunoSEQ multiplex PCR was the method, and the copy in TCRdb shows in-frame clones only, minus some. V and J calls plus clone size are reproduced from that table; the DNA served to infer D and trimming. The sample holds around 56,000 clones, 90% seen once. This TCR came from a man older than 75 with acute or convalescent COVID-19. This sequence joins TRBV20-1 and TRBJ1-1; tentatively, D is TRBD1 (5 bases). The material sequenced was peripheral blood. In DNA, the CDR3 is TGCCGGCAGGGGAACACTGAAGCTTTCTTT. This encodes CRQGNTEAFF.